This T cell receptor beta chain came from a study of shared clonotypes between healthy human individuals. On the study more broadly: There were three CD4 naive, three CD4 memory, two CD8 naive and one CD8 memory plates per donor. Study-level points and caveats: Non-shared clonotypes showed lower generation probabilities than clonotypes common to all four donors.

With respect to this clone: As yet, its antigen is unknown.

In the sorted-subset replicate PCRs, about 190 ng DNA, tens of thousands of T cell genomes, was used. TCRdb keeps only in-frame clones here, not all; method: immunoSEQ multiplex PCR. Seen here are roughly 2.5 million clones, more than 90% observed once, and the top ten hold under 0.15%. The study separated CD4+ cells into CD45RA+ naive and CD45RA-negative memory subsets. Trimming left V 1 base short and J 3 bases short, with 12 bases between. CDR3 length: 14 amino acids. In germline, CDR1 is SQVTM, CDR2 ANQGSEA. This sequence originates from a man younger than 35 in good health. The J gene is TRBJ1-2, the V gene TRBV29-1, with a possible D match to TRBD1 (6 bases). The material sequenced was naive CD4+ T cells sorted from blood. The subset is: CD45RA+ positively selected. DNA for the CDR3: TGCAGCGTTGAAGGGCCAGGGGAGCACTATGGCTACACCTTC. Translation gives CSVEGPGEHYGYTF.